This T cell receptor (beta chain) is from a study of cytomegalovirus exposure and HLA in healthy donors. Findings and limits, study-wide: Rarity characterized most TCR sequences, yet some public TCRs appeared in many donors. Previously analyzed data showed that most TCR beta V segments were productive at a frequency of about 90% or about 30%.

The CDR3 spans 18 residues. With regard to this clone: No antigen is known for it.

With 60 Vbeta and 13 Jbeta primers, the PCR was carried out. TCRdb's table, derived via immunoSEQ multiplex PCR, lists solely in-frame clones and lacks some. The table has approximately 130,000 clones, approximately 75% seen once. The sample was PBMCs. The TCR was taken from a male donor in good health and CMV-seronegative. V is TRBV21-1 and J is TRBJ1-5; the table calls TRBD1, which could not be checked here. TRBV21-1 is a pseudogene segment. CDR3 loop: CASSPPGQGLILIPPQHF. Here the CDR3 DNA reads TGTGCCAGCAGCCCTCCGGGACAGGGGTTAATTCTAATCCCGCCCCAGCATTTT.